This T cell receptor (beta chain) appears in the sequencing data of a study of T cell changes during pregnancy in multiple sclerosis. Germline CDR1 is SGDLS and CDR2 is YYNGEE. CDR3 size: 18 residues. The germline V and J ends were trimmed by 0 bases and 4 bases, with 20 bases remaining between them. Data came from immunoSEQ multiplex PCR; TCRdb stores just in-frame clones and leaves some out. The sample lists around 100,000 clones, 94% occurring once. Here the sequenced sample was peripheral blood, taken before pregnancy. This sequence joins TRBV9 and TRBJ1-3; D gene ambiguous. The TCR sequence derives from a female donor with multiple sclerosis, enrolled in a pregnancy study. The DNA of the CDR3 is TGTGCCAGCAGCGTAGCTACCCGCGGTACAGCGGCCGGAAACACCATATATTTT. Translation: CASSVATRGTAAGNTIYF.